This paragraph covers one T cell receptor (beta chain) sequence. Its antigen remains unknown. The data derive from a study of CD8+ T cells in alopecia areata. On the study more broadly: Scoring of treated patients' severity used the percentage of affected scalp area.

TCR sequencing used cDNA made by reverse transcription of extracted RNA. Only in-frame clones appear in the TCRdb table, and some are missing; sequencing was by immunoSEQ multiplex PCR. The profile shows about 42,000 clones, roughly 89% of them singletons. Treatment reported: oral pan-JAK inhibitor, 5-10 mg twice daily. Findings of the study overall: Numerous expanded lesional clones remained in scalp and blood during tofacitinib. For baseline CD8+ expansion, any link to response stays uncertain with one nonresponder. For lesional scalp, especially alopecia totalis/universalis, clonality was higher than in normal scalp.

The germline gives CDR1 SGHDT, CDR2 YYEEEE. The trim removed 5 bases at V and 7 bases at J, leaving 8 bases unmatched. This CDR3 is 14 amino acids long. Sequencing was performed on CD8+ T cells sorted from blood, taken at week 24, from a patient treated with tofacitinib. The clonotype comes from a human donor with alopecia areata. The rearrangement links TRBV5-6 to TRBJ1-2; 10 nucleotides line up with TRBD1. The CDR3 region has the DNA TGTGCCAGCAGTTTTGGGACAGGGGCTACTGGCTACACCTTC. Protein product: CASSFGTGATGYTF.